The 21 T cell receptor beta chains reported below all come from one sample, sequenced in a study of blood T cell repertoires in COVID-19. Clones were read by immunoSEQ multiplex PCR, and TCRdb kept only the in-frame ones, dropping some. The sample shows 250,000 to 300,000 clones, roughly 86% of them seen only once. Sequencing was done on a sample of peripheral blood. The receptors were gathered from a woman in her twenties or thirties with COVID-19, enrolled during active disease.

V gene TRBV6-6 combines with J gene TRBJ2-1; 9 nucleotides align to TRBD2. Germline trimming cut 3 bases from V and 10 bases from J; bases unmatched to any gene: 7. The CDR3 extends over 14 amino acids. CDR1 and CDR2 (germline): MNHNY, SVGAGI (reference sequence). CDR3 residues: CASSYSGTSYEQFF. CDR3 sequence (DNA): TGTGCCAGCAGTTATAGTGGGACTAGCTACGAGCAGTTCTTC.

The rearrangement links TRBV5-1 to TRBJ2-7; a weak D match, TRBD2 (5 bases). The germline V gene encodes CDR1 SGHRS and CDR2 YFSETQ. This CDR3 has 13 residues. V dropped 3 bases and J dropped 2 bases, with 9 bases sitting between them. For the CDR3, the DNA is TGCGCCAGCAGCTGGGCCGGGGCCTACGAGCAGTACTTC. It specifies CASSWAGAYEQYF.

This sequence joins TRBV2 and TRBJ2-3; TRBD2 might be the D (6 bases). The CDR3 loop spans 15 amino acids. V lost 2 bases and J lost 3, with 12 bases in between. CDR1 is SNHLY and CDR2 is FYNNEI in the germline V gene. The CDR3 loop is CASSERLASTDTQYF. The CDR3 bases are TGTGCCAGCAGTGAACGGCTAGCGTCGACAGATACGCAGTATTTT.

The chain uses TRBV4-2 and TRBJ2-3, with D possibly matching TRBD2 (6 bases). The V gene's germline CDR1 is LGHNA and CDR2 YNFKEQ. V dropped 4 bases and J dropped 0 bases, with 14 bases sitting between them. The CDR3 has 16 amino acids. The CDR3 sequence is CASSLAAGSSTDTQYF. Written as DNA, the CDR3 is TGTGCCAGCAGCCTGGCCGCGGGAAGCAGCACAGATACGCAGTATTTT.

The rearrangement uses TRBV5-1 and TRBJ2-3; D gene uncertain. Germline loops: CDR1 SGHRS, CDR2 YFSETQ. Trimming removed 0 bases from V and 0 bases from J, with 11 bases in between. The CDR3 is 16 residues long. CDR3 nucleotides: TGCGCCAGCAGCTTGGAGTACGGGTCTAGCACAGATACGCAGTATTTT. Its protein product is CASSLEYGSSTDTQYF.

The V call is TRBV19, the J call TRBJ2-3; TRBD2 agrees at 7 bases. The trim removed 3 bases at V and 4 bases at J, leaving 4 bases unmatched. The CDR3 spans 14 residues. Germline CDR1 reads LNHDA; CDR2 reads SQIVND (reference sequence). CDR3 loop: CASSIPGGADTQYF. The CDR3 coding sequence is TGTGCCAGTAGTATTCCGGGAGGTGCAGATACGCAGTATTTT.

A remark on this clone: Other DNA variants within this sample encode the same CDR3. J is TRBJ1-6 and V is TRBV6-5; D ambiguous. Trimming pared 5 bases from V and 3 bases from J, leaving 5 bases between. Germline CDR1 reads MNHEY; CDR2 reads SVGAGI. The CDR3 is 13 residues long. In DNA form, the CDR3 reads TGTGCCAGCAGTCGCAGCTATAATTCACCCCTCCACTTT. Protein product: CASSRSYNSPLHF.

The J gene is TRBJ2-3, the V gene TRBV9; 9 positions agree with TRBD2. The germline CDR1 and CDR2 sequences are SGDLS and YYNGEE. Trimming took 0 bases from V and 5 from J; bases not matched to a gene: 13. CDR3 length equals 18 residues. The CDR3 sequence is CASSVEGGGIAGEDTQYF. CDR3 DNA: TGTGCCAGCAGCGTAGAAGGGGGCGGGATAGCGGGAGAAGATACGCAGTATTTT.

This chain uses TRBV29-1 with TRBJ1-2; maybe TRBD1 (5 bases). CDR3 size: 13 residues. V dropped 2 bases and J dropped 8 bases, with 15 bases sitting between them. Germline CDR1 SQVTM, CDR2 ANQGSEA. The CDR3 DNA reads TGCAGCGTTGAAAGAGCCAGGGTACCCGGCTACACCTTC. It is translated as CSVERARVPGYTF.

The chain employs TRBV27 and TRBJ2-5; a weak D match, TRBD2 (8 bases). The V end lost 5 bases, the J end lost 4 bases, and 17 bases lay between the germline ends. Germline V gene data show CDR1 as MNHEY and CDR2 as SMNVEV (reference sequence). CDR3 length: 15 residues. The chain's CDR3 is CASSPWDSGGETQYF. CDR3 bases: TGTGCCAGCAGTCCCTGGGACAGCGGGGGAGAGACCCAGTACTTC.

The rearrangement joins TRBV6-1 to TRBJ1-4; D uncertain. V shed 1 base and J shed 8 bases, with 23 bases lying between them. The germline V gene encodes CDR1 MNHNS and CDR2 SASEGT. CDR3 length equals 18 residues. CDR3 DNA sequence: TGTGCCAGCAGTGAAGTGAAGGTCATCGGGGTGGGAGGGGAAAAACTGTTTTTT. Translation gives CASSEVKVIGVGGEKLFF.

This chain uses TRBV30 with TRBJ2-7, with TRBD1 identical over 11 bases. V lost 1 base and J lost 1; bases outside the gene matches: 6. This CDR3 has 16 amino acids. CDR1 is GTSNPN and CDR2 is SVGIG in the germline V gene (reference sequence). Here the CDR3 reads CAWSGTGTGGSYEQYF. DNA of the CDR3: TGTGCCTGGAGTGGGACCGGGACAGGGGGTTCCTACGAGCAGTACTTC.

This chain joins TRBV28 and TRBJ1-5, with a tentative D call TRBD1 (6 bases). Trimming removed 5 bases at V and 2 bases at J, with 16 bases between. Germline-derived CDR1 and CDR2 are MDHEN and SYDVKM. This CDR3 is 16 amino acids long. CDR3 in amino acids: CASSPQQGRGNQPQHF. Written as DNA, the CDR3 is TGTGCCAGCAGTCCTCAACAGGGTAGGGGCAATCAGCCCCAGCATTTT.

The rearrangement links TRBV5-1 to TRBJ2-3; 7 bases align to TRBD2. The ends lost 0 bases at V and 1 base at J; junction bases unmatched: 5. The CDR3 length is 16 residues. Per the germline V gene, CDR1 is SGHRS and CDR2 is YFSETQ. CDR3 protein: CASSLAPLAGTDTQYF. The CDR3 nucleotides read TGCGCCAGCAGCTTGGCCCCGCTAGCGGGCACAGATACGCAGTATTTT.

The chain employs TRBV9 and TRBJ2-3; D may be TRBD1 (5 bases). This CDR3 region has 15 residues. Trimming took off 0 bases at V and 6 bases at J, with 14 bases between the two ends. Germline CDR1 is SGDLS and CDR2 is YYNGEE. In DNA form, the CDR3 reads TGTGCCAGCAGCGTAGCAGGGATTACCGTGGATACGCAGTATTTT. Protein: CASSVAGITVDTQYF.

J is TRBJ2-1 and V is TRBV19; 8 positions agree with TRBD2. CDR1 is LNHDA, CDR2 SQIVND, per germline (reference sequence). The CDR3 covers 16 residues. With V trimmed by 2 bases and J by 5 bases, 8 bases remained unmatched. The CDR3 here is CASSIRPLAAHNEQFF. The CDR3 DNA follows: TGTGCCAGTAGTATACGGCCACTAGCGGCACACAATGAGCAGTTCTTC. The variable domain in full, completed from reference TRBV19 and TRBJ2-1, reads DGGITQSPKYLFRKEGQNVTLSCEQNLNHDAMYWYRQDPGQGLRLIYYSQIVNDFQKGDIAEGYSVSREKKESFPLTVTSAQKNPTAFYLCASSIRPLAAHNEQFFGPGTRLTVL.

The chain recombines TRBV5-1 with TRBJ1-1; D remains unclear. The CDR3 sequence is 14 residues long. V was clipped by 5 bases and J by 0 bases, with 11 bases between them. Germline V CDR1 and CDR2: SGHRS, YFSETQ. CDR3: CASRPGVLNTEAFF. The CDR3 DNA sequence: TGCGCCAGCAGGCCTGGAGTACTGAACACTGAAGCTTTCTTT.

This chain links TRBV30 with TRBJ2-2, with D possibly TRBD1 on 6 matching bases. The CDR3 sequence is 16 residues long. Trimming pared 0 bases from V and 0 bases from J, leaving 11 bases between. The germline V gene has CDR1 GTSNPN and CDR2 SVGIG (reference sequence). The CDR3 spells CAWSVGQGTNTGELFF. Here the CDR3 DNA reads TGTGCCTGGAGTGTAGGGCAGGGGACGAACACCGGGGAGCTGTTTTTT.

The chain employs TRBV2 and TRBJ2-7; 7 nucleotides line up with TRBD2. V lost 3 bases to trimming and J lost 1 base; unmatched junction nucleotides: 3. This CDR3 region has 14 residues. The germline V gene encodes CDR1 SNHLY and CDR2 FYNNEI. CDR3 loop: CASSDWGGSYEQYF. The CDR3 DNA sequence: TGTGCCAGCAGTGATTGGGGGGGGTCCTACGAGCAGTACTTC. The entire variable domain, with the rest obtained from reference TRBV2 and TRBJ2-7, is as follows: EPEVTQTPSHQVTQMGQEVILRCVPISNHLYFYWYRQILGQKVEFLVSFYNNEISEKSEIFDDQFSVERPDGSNFTLKIRSTKLEDSAMYFCASSDWGGSYEQYFGPGTRLTVT.

V is TRBV20-1 and J is TRBJ2-1, with 12 bases that match TRBD1. CDR1 and CDR2 from the germline V gene are DFQATT and SNEGSKA (reference sequence). The CDR3 length is 14 residues. V shed 3 bases, J shed 10 bases, and the junction held 7 bases outside the gene matches. CDR3 residues: CSASRDRGLGEQFF. CDR3 coding DNA: TGCAGTGCTAGTCGGGACAGGGGGCTCGGGGAGCAGTTCTTC.

The V and J genes are TRBV28 and TRBJ1-5; 8 bases are shared with TRBD1. V lost 7 bases and J lost 6; bases outside the gene matches: 11. The CDR3 has 15 residues. Germline CDR1 MDHEN, CDR2 SYDVKM. CDR3 DNA: TGTGCCAGCACCTTAGGACAGGGAGGGTCTCAGCCCCAGCATTTT. This sequence encodes CASTLGQGGSQPQHF.